This TCR beta chain was identified in a study of regulatory T cells in long-lasting Graves disease. iRepertoire HTBI primers and Arm-PCR of CDR3 regions built TCR beta libraries. TCRdb re-called the multiplex PCR reads through MiXCR, storing one row per CDR3 protein. The sample yields roughly 450,000 distinct CDR3 sequences, around 24% seen once. Regarding time point: persistent/refractory GD, antithyroid drugs over 5 years with positive TRAb. From RNA extracted from PBMCs, the TCR library was made. Under American Thyroid Association guidelines, Graves' disease was diagnosed. Study conclusions and caveats: With 2,741 shared public clonotypes, persistent patients exceeded new patients, who shared about a thousand.

Comments on this clonotype: Its target is not known.

Germline V CDR1 and CDR2: LNHDA, SQIVND (reference sequence). This CDR3 has 15 residues. V lost 3 bases, J lost 7 bases, and 18 bases lay in between. The chain links TRBV19 to TRBJ1-2; possibly TRBD1 for D (5 bases). This specimen consisted of peripheral blood mononuclear cells (PBMCs), obtained when the disease was refractory, from a patient treated with antithyroid drugs. This clonotype was obtained from a female donor with Graves disease. CDR3 nucleotide sequence: TGTGCCAGTAGTATTAGCGGGACGGCTTTTCGTGGCTACACCTTC. Its translation is CASSISGTAFRGYTF.